The 2 T cell receptor beta chains below were found in one sample sequenced in a study of cytomegalovirus exposure and HLA in healthy donors. Generated by immunoSEQ multiplex PCR, the TCRdb table keeps only in-frame clones and is missing some. This repertoire shows around 300,000 clones, approximately 86% found once; its top ten account for less than 1.2%. Input material: PBMCs. These receptors came from a woman under 30 in good health and CMV-seronegative.

With regard to this clone: The sample has other DNA sequences that encode this CDR3 too. The chain uses TRBV28 and TRBJ1-2, with D unresolved. The CDR3 consists of 13 residues. The V and J ends lost 2 bases and 4 bases respectively, with 8 bases between them. Germline-derived CDR1 and CDR2 are MDHEN and SYDVKM. The CDR3 DNA reads as TGTGCCAGCAGTTTAAGGACTTTCTATGGCTACACCTTC. Translated, it gives CASSLRTFYGYTF.

The V gene is TRBV19, the J gene TRBJ1-5; 10 bases line up with TRBD1. V shed 6 bases, J shed 2 bases, and the junction held 10 bases outside the gene matches. This CDR3 is built from 17 residues. Germline CDR1 reads LNHDA; CDR2 reads SQIVND (reference sequence). The CDR3 region has the DNA TGTGCCAGTAGCAGAAGACAGGGGGCATTGGGCAATCAGCCCCAGCATTTT. It encodes CASSRRQGALGNQPQHF.